The 19 T cell receptor beta chains below come from one sample, sequenced in a study of T cell clones after liver transplantation. The data were produced by immunoSEQ multiplex PCR, yet TCRdb's version contains in-frame clones alone and is incomplete. Altogether fewer than 25,000 clones are present, roughly 92% being singletons, with the ten largest covering 20% to 25%. The material sequenced was CD8+ T cells from blood, taken around 25 months after liver transplant. All receptors derive from a human patient who received a liver transplant. Some T cells may be transferred from the graft donor.

The V call is TRBV21-1, the J call TRBJ2-1; the table gives TRBD2 as D, unverified against the DNA. TRBV21-1 is a known pseudogene. The CDR3 is made up of 21 amino acids. The CDR3 nucleotides are TGTGCCAGCAGCAAAGGGAGATTTAGTCAGTATAGAGGGCCAACTTGCAATGAGCAGTTCTTC. Translated, it gives CASSKGRFSQYRGPTCNEQFF.

The chain carries TRBV6-6 and TRBJ1-1; unclear D gene. The CDR3 sequence is 13 residues long. The ends were cut back, 6 bases at V and 5 bases at J, with 13 bases in the middle. Germline lookup yields CDR1 MNHNY and CDR2 SVGAGI (reference sequence). The chain's CDR3 is CASSPMDGTEAFF. In nucleotides, the CDR3 is TGTGCCAGCAGCCCTATGGATGGGACTGAAGCTTTCTTT.

The chain employs TRBV27 and TRBJ1-1, with D maybe TRBD1 (6 bases). Per germline, CDR1 MNHEY and CDR2 SMNVEV (reference sequence). This CDR3 comprises 14 residues. Trimming stripped 3 bases from V and 8 bases from J, with 16 bases between. DNA for the CDR3: TGTGCCAGCAGTTTCCCGAACAGGGTGGGAGAAGCTTTCTTT. Its translation: CASSFPNRVGEAFF.

The chain recombines TRBV27 with TRBJ2-3; possibly TRBD2 for D (6 bases). The CDR3 length is 16 residues. V lost 5 bases and J lost 0, with 15 bases in between. Germline loops: CDR1 MNHEY, CDR2 SMNVEV (reference sequence). The CDR3 DNA sequence: TGTGCCAGCAGTCCTCGGGAGTGGGGCAGCACAGATACGCAGTATTTT. Its translation is CASSPREWGSTDTQYF.

The chain carries TRBV27 and TRBJ1-2; tentative D call: TRBD1 (5 bases). This CDR3 has 11 amino acids. Germline V gene data show CDR1 as MNHEY and CDR2 as SMNVEV (reference sequence). V lost 5 bases and J lost 7, with 8 bases in between. The chain's CDR3 is CASSQGRGYTF. CDR3 sequence (DNA): TGTGCCAGCAGTCAGGGTCGTGGCTACACCTTC.

The J gene is TRBJ1-1, the V gene TRBV10-1; D not certain. The CDR3 extends over 13 amino acids. The V end was cut by 9 bases, the J end by 0 bases, with 11 bases between. Germline loops: CDR1 WNHNN, CDR2 SYGVQD (reference sequence). The CDR3 DNA reads TGCGCCAGGGGTGCGGGAGTGAACACTGAAGCTTTCTTT. As protein: CARGAGVNTEAFF.

This chain uses TRBV2 with TRBJ1-5, with 10 bases aligning to TRBD1. V lost 0 bases to trimming and J lost 1 base; unmatched junction nucleotides: 6. CDR3 length: 18 residues. Germline CDR1 is SNHLY and CDR2 is FYNNEI. In nucleotides, the CDR3 is TGTGCCAGCAGTGAAGCTCTGACAGGGGGCTGGAGCAATCAGCCCCAGCATTTT. Protein product: CASSEALTGGWSNQPQHF.

V and J are TRBV5-4 and TRBJ2-3, with TRBD2 matching 7 bases. The V gene's germline CDR1 is SGHNT and CDR2 YYREEE (reference sequence). Germline trimming cut 3 bases from V and 4 bases from J; bases unmatched to any gene: 14. This CDR3 is 17 amino acids long. CDR3 amino acids: CASSSSAGREIADTQYF. The CDR3, as DNA: TGTGCCAGCAGCTCCAGTGCTGGGCGGGAGATCGCAGATACGCAGTATTTT.

V and J are TRBV7-9 and TRBJ2-1; D remains ambiguous. Germline V gene data show CDR1 as SEHNR and CDR2 as FQNEAQ (reference sequence). Deletions cut 1 base from V and 7 bases from J, with 5 bases between. The CDR3 spans 12 residues. The CDR3 loop reads CASSLDGNEQFF. The CDR3 DNA is TGTGCCAGCAGCTTAGATGGGAATGAGCAGTTCTTC. The full variable domain, its missing parts supplied by reference TRBV7-9 and TRBJ2-1, is DTGVSQNPRHKITKRGQNVTFRCDPISEHNRLYWYRQTLGQGPEFLTYFQNEAQLEKSRLLSDRFSAERPKGSFSTLEIQRTEQGDSAMYLCASSLDGNEQFFGPGTRLTVL.

J is TRBJ2-3 and V is TRBV18, with 7 positions matching TRBD2. V lost 5 bases, J lost 2 bases, and 13 bases stayed unmatched. The CDR3 consists of 17 residues. Germline values: CDR1 KGHSH, CDR2 LQKENI. The CDR3 DNA sequence: TGTGCCAGCTCAGGGGGTAGTCGGCGGGAGCCCACAGATACGCAGTATTTT. Amino acid sequence: CASSGGSRREPTDTQYF.

This rearrangement joins TRBV27 to TRBJ2-3; TRBD2 agrees at 10 bases. Germline loops: CDR1 MNHEY, CDR2 SMNVEV (reference sequence). The CDR3 contains 15 residues. V gave up 6 bases and J gave up 5 bases; unmatched junction bases: 8. CDR3 sequence: CASSLSGRGGDTQYF. The CDR3 coding sequence is TGTGCCAGCAGCCTGAGCGGGAGGGGGGGAGATACGCAGTATTTT.

This clone was seen once. The rearrangement links TRBV14 to TRBJ2-5, with TRBD2 matching 12 bases. Germline V gives CDR1 SGHDN, CDR2 FVKESK. The CDR3 covers 16 residues. With 3 bases clipped from V and 4 bases from J, the junction kept 6 bases outside the gene matches. CDR3 amino acids: CASSHHPGLAGETQYF. CDR3 in DNA: TGTGCCAGCAGCCATCACCCGGGACTAGCGGGAGAGACCCAGTACTTC.

This clone was observed a few times. Here the CDR3 reads CASSVGGAPGTEAFF. DNA for the CDR3: TGTGCCAGCAGCGTAGGTGGGGCCCCAGGCACTGAAGCTTTCTTT. The rearrangement uses TRBV9 and TRBJ1-1; D may be TRBD1 (5 bases). Trimming removed 0 bases from V and 4 bases from J, with 13 bases in between. Germline CDR1 SGDLS, CDR2 YYNGEE. The CDR3 is made up of 15 amino acids.

This clone is a singleton in its sample. V gene TRBV27 combines with J gene TRBJ1-2; TRBD1 matches 8 bases. Germline CDR1 MNHEY, CDR2 SMNVEV (reference sequence). With V trimmed by 0 bases and J by 1 base, 7 bases remained unmatched. This CDR3 region has 17 residues. In DNA, the CDR3 is TGTGCCAGCAGTTTATCGGTGGGACAGGTTTATAACTATGGCTACACCTTC. This codes for CASSLSVGQVYNYGYTF.

CDR3 sequence reads: CSVGVENGHEQYF. The DNA of the CDR3 is TGCAGCGTTGGGGTGGAGAATGGGCACGAGCAGTACTTC. The chain joins TRBV29-1 to TRBJ2-7; no clear D gene. From germline, CDR1 is SQVTM and CDR2 ANQGSEA. This CDR3 contains 13 residues. Trimming took 4 bases from V and 5 from J, leaving 15 bases between them.

The CDR3: CASSEWDSKNIQYF. In nucleotides, the CDR3 is TGTGCCAGCAGTGAATGGGACAGTAAAAACATTCAGTACTTC. This chain joins TRBV25-1 and TRBJ2-4, with TRBD1 matching over 7 bases. Trimming took 1 base from V and 4 from J; bases not matched to a gene: 1. CDR1 is MGHDK and CDR2 is SYGVNS in the germline V gene. The CDR3 contains 14 residues.

CDR3 DNA: TGTGCCAGCAGTGAGTGGTTGAACACCGGGGAGCTGTTTTTT. Protein sequence: CASSEWLNTGELFF. The chain combines TRBV6-1 with TRBJ2-2; D call uncertain. CDR3 length: 14 amino acids. Between the trimmed V and J ends, which lost 3 bases and 1 base, there was a span of 6 bases. Germline CDR1 reads MNHNS; CDR2 reads SASEGT.

This sequence joins TRBV29-1 and TRBJ2-2, with D perhaps matching TRBD1 (6 bases). The CDR3 spans 14 residues. Germline lookup yields CDR1 SQVTM and CDR2 ANQGSEA. V dropped 3 bases and J dropped 4 bases, with 12 bases sitting between them. The CDR3 DNA reads as TGCAGCGTTGAGAAAGGGGGTGGCACCGGGGAGCTGTTTTTT. Residues: CSVEKGGGTGELFF.

The chain is built from TRBV10-3 and TRBJ2-1; 15 nucleotides align to TRBD2. The CDR3 length is 17 residues. Germline CDR1 ENHRY, CDR2 SYGVKD. V lost 11 bases, J lost 7 bases, and 15 bases stayed unmatched. The CDR3 loop reads CAVKERTSGRVGNEQFF. In nucleotides, the CDR3 is TGTGCCGTCAAAGAACGGACTAGCGGGAGGGTTGGAAATGAGCAGTTCTTC.